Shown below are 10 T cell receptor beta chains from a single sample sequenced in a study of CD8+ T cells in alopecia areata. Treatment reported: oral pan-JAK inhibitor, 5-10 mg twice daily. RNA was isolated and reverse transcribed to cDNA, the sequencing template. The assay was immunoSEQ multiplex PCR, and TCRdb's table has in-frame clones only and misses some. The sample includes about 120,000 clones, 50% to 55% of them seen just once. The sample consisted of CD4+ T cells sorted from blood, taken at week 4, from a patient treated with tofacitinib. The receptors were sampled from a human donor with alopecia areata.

The CDR3 nucleotides read TGTGCCAGCGGTTCTAATTCGGGAAAACTGTTTTTT. Residues: CASGSNSGKLFF. This rearrangement joins TRBV7-9 to TRBJ1-4; unclear D gene. This CDR3 has 12 residues. Looked up from germline, CDR1 is SEHNR and CDR2 is FQNEAQ (reference sequence). Trimming removed 8 bases at V and 10 bases at J, with 14 bases between.

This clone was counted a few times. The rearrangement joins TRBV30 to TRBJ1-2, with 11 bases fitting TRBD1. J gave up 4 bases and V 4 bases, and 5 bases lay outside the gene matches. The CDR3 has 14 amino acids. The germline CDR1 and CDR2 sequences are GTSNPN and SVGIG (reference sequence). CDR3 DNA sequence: TGTGCCTGGAACTCGGGACAGGGGGGCTATGGCTACACCTTC. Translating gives CAWNSGQGGYGYTF.

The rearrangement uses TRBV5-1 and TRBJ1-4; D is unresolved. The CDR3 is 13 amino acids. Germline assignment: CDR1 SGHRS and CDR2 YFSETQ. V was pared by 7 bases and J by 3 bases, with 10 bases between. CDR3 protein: CASGREANEKLFF. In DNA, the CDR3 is TGCGCCAGCGGCCGGGAGGCTAATGAAAAACTGTTTTTT.

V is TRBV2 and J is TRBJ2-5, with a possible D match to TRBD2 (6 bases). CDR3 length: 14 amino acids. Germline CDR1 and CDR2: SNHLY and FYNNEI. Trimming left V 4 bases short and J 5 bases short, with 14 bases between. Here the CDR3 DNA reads TGTGCCAGCAGTGTTCAGGAGGGTTCGGAGACCCAGTACTTC. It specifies CASSVQEGSETQYF.

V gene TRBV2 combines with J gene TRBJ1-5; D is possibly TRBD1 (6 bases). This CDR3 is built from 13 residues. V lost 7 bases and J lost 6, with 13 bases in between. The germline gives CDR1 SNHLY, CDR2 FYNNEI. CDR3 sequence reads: CASTTGLAQPQHF. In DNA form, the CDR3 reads TGTGCCAGCACTACAGGGTTAGCTCAGCCCCAGCATTTT.

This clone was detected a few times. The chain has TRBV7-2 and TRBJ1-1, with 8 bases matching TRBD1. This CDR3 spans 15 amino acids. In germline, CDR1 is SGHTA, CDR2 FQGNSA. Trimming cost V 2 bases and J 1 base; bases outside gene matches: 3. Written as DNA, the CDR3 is TGTGCCAGCAGCTTATTTGGGACAGGGAACACTGAAGCTTTCTTT. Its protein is CASSLFGTGNTEAFF.

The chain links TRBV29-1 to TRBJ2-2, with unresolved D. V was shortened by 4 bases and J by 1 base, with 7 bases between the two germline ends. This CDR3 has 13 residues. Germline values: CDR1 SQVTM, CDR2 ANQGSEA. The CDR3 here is CSVVPGNTGELFF. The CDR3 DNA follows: TGCAGCGTTGTTCCGGGGAACACCGGGGAGCTGTTTTTT.

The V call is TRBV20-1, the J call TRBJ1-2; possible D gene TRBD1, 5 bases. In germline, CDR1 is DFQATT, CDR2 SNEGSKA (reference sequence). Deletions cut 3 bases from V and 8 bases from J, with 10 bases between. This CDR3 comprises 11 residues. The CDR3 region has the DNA TGCAGTGCTAGTATAGGGGCCGGCTACACCTTC. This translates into CSASIGAGYTF.

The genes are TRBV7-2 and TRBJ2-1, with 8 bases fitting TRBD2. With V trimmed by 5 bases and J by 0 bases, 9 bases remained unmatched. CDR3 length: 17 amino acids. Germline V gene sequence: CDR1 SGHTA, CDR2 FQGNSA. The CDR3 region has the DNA TGTGCCAGCAGCCGAAGGCCAGCGGGGGACTCCTACAATGAGCAGTTCTTC. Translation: CASSRRPAGDSYNEQFF.

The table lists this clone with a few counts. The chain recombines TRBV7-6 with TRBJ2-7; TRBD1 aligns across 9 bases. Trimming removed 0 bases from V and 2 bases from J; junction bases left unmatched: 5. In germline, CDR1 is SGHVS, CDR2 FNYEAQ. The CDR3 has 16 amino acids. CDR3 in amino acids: CASSLAGQGLTYEQYF. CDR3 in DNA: TGTGCCAGCAGCTTAGCGGGACAGGGCCTAACCTACGAGCAGTACTTC.